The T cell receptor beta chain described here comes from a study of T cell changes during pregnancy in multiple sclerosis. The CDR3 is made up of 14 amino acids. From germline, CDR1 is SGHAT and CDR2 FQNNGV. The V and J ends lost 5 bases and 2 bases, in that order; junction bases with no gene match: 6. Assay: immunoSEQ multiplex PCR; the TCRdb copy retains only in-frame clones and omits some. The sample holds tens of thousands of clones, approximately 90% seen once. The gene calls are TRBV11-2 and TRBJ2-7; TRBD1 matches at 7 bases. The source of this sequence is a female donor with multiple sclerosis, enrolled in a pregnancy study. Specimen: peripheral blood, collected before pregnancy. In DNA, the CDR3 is TGTGCCAGCAGCCTCGTACAGGGGCCCTACGAGCAGTACTTC. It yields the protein CASSLVQGPYEQYF.